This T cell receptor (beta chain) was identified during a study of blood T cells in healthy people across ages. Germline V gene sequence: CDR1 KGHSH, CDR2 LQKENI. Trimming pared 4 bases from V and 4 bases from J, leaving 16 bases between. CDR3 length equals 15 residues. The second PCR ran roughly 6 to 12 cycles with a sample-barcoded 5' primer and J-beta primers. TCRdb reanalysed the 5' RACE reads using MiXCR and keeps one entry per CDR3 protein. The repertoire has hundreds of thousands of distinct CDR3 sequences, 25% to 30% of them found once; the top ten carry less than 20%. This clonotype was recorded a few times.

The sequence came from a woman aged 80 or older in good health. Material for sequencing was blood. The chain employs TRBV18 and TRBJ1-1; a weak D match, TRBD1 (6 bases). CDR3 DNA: TGTGCCAGCTCACTGCAACAGGGAGGGGGCACTGAAGCTTTCTTT. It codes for CASSLQQGGGTEAFF.